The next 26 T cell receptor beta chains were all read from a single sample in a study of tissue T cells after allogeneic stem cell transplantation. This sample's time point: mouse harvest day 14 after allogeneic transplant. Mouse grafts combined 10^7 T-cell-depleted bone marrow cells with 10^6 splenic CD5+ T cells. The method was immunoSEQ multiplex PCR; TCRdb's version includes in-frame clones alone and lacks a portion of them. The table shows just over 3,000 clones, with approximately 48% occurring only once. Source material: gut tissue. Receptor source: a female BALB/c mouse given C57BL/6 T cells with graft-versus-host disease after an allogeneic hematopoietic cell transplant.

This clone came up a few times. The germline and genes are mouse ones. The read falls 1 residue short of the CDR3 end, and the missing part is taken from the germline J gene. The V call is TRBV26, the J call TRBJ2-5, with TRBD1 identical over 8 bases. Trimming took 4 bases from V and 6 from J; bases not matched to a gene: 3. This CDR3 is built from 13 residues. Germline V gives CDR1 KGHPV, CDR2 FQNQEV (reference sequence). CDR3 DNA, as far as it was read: TGTGCCAGCAGTCGGGACAGGTGGGACACCCAGTAC. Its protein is CASSRDRWDTQY. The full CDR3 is CASSRDRWDTQYF.

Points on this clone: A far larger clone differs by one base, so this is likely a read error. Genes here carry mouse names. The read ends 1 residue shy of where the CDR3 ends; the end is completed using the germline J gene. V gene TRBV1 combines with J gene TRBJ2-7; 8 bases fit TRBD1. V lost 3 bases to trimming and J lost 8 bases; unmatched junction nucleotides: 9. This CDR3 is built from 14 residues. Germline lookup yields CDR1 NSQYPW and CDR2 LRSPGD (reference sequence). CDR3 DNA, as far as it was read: TGCACCTGCAGTGCCTCCGGGACAGGTTATAAACAGTAC. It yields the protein CTCSASGTGYKQY. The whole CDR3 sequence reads CTCSASGTGYKQYF.

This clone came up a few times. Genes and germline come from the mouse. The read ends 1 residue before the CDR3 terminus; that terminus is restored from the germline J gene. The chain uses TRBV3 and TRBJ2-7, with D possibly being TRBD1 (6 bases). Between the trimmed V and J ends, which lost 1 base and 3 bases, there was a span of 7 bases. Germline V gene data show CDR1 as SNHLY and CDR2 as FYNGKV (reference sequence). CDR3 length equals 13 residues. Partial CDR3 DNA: TGTGCCAGCAGCTTAGGGGACAACTATGAACAGTAC. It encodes CASSLGDNYEQY. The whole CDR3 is CASSLGDNYEQYF.

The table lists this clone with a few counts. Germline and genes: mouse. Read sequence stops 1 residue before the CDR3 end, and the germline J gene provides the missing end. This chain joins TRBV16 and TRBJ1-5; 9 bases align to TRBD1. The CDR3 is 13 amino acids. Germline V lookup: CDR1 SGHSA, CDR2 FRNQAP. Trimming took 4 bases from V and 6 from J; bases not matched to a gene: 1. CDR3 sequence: CASSWGQGQAPLF. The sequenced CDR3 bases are TGTGCAAGCAGCTGGGGACAGGGCCAGGCTCCGCTT.

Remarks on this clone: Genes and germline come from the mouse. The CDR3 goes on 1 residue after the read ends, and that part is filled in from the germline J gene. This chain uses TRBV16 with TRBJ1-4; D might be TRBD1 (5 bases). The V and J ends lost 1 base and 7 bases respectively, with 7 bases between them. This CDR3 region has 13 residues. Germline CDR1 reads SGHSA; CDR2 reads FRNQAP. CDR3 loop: CASSLGGVERLFF. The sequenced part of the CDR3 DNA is TGTGCAAGCAGCTTAGGGGGGGTCGAAAGATTATTT.

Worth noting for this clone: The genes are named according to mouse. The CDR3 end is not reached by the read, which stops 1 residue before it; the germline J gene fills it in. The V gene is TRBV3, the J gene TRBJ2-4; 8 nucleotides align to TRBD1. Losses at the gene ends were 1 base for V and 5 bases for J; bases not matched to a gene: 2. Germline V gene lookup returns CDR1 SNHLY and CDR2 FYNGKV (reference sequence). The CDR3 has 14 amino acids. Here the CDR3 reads CASSLGQGANTLYF. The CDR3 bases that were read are TGTGCCAGCAGCTTAGGGCAGGGGGCAAACACCTTGTAC.

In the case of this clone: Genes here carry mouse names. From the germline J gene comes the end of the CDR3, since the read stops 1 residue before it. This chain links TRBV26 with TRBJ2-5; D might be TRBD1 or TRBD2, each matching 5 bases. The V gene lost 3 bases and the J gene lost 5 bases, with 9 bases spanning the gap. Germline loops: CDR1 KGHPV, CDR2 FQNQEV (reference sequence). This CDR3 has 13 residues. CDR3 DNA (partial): TGTGCCAGCAGTCTCGTGGGGCGAGACACCCAGTAC. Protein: CASSLVGRDTQY. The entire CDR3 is CASSLVGRDTQYF.

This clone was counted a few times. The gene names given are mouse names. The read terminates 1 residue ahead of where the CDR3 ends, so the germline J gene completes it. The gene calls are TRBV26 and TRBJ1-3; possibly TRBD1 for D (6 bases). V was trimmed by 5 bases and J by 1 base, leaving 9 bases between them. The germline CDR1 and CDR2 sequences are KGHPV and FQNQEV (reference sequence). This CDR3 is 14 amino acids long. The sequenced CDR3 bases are TGTGCCAGCAGTACAGGGAACTCTGGAAATACGCTCTAT. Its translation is CASSTGNSGNTLY. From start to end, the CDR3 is CASSTGNSGNTLYF.

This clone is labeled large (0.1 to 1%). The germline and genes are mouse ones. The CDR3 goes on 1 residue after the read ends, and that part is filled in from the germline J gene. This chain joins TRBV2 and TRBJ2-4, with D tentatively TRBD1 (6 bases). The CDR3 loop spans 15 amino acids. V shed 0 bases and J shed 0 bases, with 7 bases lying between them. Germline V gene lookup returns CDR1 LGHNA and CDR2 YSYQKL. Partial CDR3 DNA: TGTGCCAGCAGCCAAGACAGGGGCAGTCAAAACACCTTGTAC. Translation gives CASSQDRGSQNTLY. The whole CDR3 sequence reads CASSQDRGSQNTLYF.

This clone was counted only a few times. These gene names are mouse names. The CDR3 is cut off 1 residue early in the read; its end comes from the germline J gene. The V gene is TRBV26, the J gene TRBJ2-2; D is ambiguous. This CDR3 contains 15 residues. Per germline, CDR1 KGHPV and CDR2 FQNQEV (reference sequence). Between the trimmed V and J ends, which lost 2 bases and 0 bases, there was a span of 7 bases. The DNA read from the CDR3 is TGTGCCAGCAGTCTGCCGGGGACAAACACCGGGCAGCTCTAC. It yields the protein CASSLPGTNTGQLY. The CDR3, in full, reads CASSLPGTNTGQLYF.

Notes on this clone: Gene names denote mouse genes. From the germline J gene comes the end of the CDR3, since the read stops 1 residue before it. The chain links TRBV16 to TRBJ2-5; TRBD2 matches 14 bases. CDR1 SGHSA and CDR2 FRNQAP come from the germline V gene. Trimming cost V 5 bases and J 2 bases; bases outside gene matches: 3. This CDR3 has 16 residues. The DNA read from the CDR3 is TGTGCAAGCAGCCGGGACTGGGGGGGCGGCCAAGACACCCAGTAC. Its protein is CASSRDWGGGQDTQY. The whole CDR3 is CASSRDWGGGQDTQYF.

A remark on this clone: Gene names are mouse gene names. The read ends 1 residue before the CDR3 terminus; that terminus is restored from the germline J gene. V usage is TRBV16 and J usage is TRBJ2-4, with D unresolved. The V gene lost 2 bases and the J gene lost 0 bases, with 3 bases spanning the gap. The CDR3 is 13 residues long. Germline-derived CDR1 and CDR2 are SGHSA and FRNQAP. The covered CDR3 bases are TGTGCAAGCAGCTTAACTAGTCAAAACACCTTGTAC. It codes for CASSLTSQNTLY. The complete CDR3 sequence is CASSLTSQNTLYF.

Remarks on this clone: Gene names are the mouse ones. The CDR3 here is CAWSGTANTEVFF. Partial CDR3 DNA: TGTGCCTGGAGTGGGACAGCAAACACAGAAGTCTTC. The chain links TRBV31 to TRBJ1-1; TRBD1 agrees at 7 bases. The missing CDR3 end, 1 residue past where the read stops, is filled in from the germline J gene. This CDR3 has 13 amino acids. Germline V gene data show CDR1 as GKSSPN and CDR2 as SITVG. The ends lost 2 bases at V and 0 bases at J; junction bases unmatched: 0.

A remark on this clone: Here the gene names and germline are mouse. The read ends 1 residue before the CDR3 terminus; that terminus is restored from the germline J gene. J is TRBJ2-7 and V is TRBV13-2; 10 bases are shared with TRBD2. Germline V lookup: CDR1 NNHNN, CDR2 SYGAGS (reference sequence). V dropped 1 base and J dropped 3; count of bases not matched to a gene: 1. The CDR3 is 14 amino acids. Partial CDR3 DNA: TGTGCCAGCGGTGATCTGGGGGGGCGCTATGAACAGTAC. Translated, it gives CASGDLGGRYEQY. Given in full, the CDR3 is CASGDLGGRYEQYF.

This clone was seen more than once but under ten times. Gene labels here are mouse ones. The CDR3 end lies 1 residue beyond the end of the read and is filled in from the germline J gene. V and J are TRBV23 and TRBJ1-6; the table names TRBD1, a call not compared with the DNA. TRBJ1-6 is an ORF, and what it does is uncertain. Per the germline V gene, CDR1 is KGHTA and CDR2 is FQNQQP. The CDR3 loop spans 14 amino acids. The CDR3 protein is CSSSPGQYNSPLYF. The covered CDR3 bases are TGCTCCAGCAGTCCGGGACAATATAATTCGCCCCTCTAC.

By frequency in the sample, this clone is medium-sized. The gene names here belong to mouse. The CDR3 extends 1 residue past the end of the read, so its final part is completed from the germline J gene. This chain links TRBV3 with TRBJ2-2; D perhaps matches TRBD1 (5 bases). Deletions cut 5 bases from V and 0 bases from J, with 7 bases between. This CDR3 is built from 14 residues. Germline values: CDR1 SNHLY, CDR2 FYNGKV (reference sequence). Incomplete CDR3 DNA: TGTGCCAGCAGCCCGACAGCAAACACCGGGCAGCTCTAC. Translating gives CASSPTANTGQLY. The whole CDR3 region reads CASSPTANTGQLYF. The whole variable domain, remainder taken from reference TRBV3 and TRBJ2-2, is GPKVLQIPSHQIIDMGQMVTLNCDPVSNHLYFYWYKQILGQQMEFLVNFYNGKVMEKSKLFKDQFSVERPDGSYFTLKIQPTALEDSAVYFCASSPTANTGQLYFGEGSKLTVL.

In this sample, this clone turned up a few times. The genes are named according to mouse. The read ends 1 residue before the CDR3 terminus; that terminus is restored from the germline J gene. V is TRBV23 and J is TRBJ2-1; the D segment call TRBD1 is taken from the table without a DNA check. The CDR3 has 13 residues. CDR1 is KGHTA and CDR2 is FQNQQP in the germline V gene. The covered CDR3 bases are TGCTCCAGCAGGGCAGGGGTCTATGCTGAGCAGTTC. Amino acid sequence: CSSRAGVYAEQF. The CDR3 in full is CSSRAGVYAEQFF. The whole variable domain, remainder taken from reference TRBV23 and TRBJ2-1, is DAAVTQKPRYLIKMKGQEAEMKCIPEKGHTAVFWYQQKQSKELKFLIYFQNQQPLDQIDMVKERFSAVCPSSSLCSLGIRTCEAEDSALYLCSSRAGVYAEQFFGPGTRLTVL.

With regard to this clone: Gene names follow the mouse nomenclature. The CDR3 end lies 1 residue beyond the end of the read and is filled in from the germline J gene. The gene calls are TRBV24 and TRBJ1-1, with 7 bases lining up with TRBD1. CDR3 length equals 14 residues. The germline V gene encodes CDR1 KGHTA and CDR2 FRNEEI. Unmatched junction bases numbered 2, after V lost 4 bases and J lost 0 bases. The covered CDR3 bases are TGTGCCAGCAGTCAGGGGGCAGCAAACACAGAAGTCTTC. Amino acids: CASSQGAANTEVF. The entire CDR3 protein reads CASSQGAANTEVFF.

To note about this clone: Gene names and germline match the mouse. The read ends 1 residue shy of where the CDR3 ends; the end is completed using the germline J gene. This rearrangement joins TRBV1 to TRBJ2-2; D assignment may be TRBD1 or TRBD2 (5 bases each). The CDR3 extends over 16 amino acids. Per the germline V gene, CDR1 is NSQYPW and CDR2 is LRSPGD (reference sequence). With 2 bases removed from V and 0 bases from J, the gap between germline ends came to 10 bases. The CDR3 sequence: CTCSARDRANTGQLYF. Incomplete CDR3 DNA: TGCACCTGCAGTGCAAGGGACCGTGCAAACACCGGGCAGCTCTAC.

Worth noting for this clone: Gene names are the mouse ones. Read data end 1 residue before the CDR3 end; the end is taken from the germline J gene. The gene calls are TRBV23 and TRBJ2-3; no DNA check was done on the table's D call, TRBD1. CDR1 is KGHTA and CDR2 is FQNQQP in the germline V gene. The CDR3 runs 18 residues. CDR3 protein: CSSSQSIGQGSSAETLYF. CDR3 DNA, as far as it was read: TGCTCCAGCAGTCAATCGATAGGACAGGGGTCTAGTGCAGAAACGCTGTAT. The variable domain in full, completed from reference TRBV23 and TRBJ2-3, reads DAAVTQKPRYLIKMKGQEAEMKCIPEKGHTAVFWYQQKQSKELKFLIYFQNQQPLDQIDMVKERFSAVCPSSSLCSLGIRTCEAEDSALYLCSSSQSIGQGSSAETLYFGSGTRLTVL.

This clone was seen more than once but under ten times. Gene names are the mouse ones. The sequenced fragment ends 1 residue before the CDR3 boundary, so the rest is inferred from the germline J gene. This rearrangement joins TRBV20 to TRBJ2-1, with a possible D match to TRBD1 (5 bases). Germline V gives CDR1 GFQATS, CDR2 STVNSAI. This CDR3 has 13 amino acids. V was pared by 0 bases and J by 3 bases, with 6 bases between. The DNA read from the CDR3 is TGTGGTGCTAGGGAAGACAGCTATGCTGAGCAGTTC. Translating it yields CGAREDSYAEQF. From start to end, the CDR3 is CGAREDSYAEQFF.

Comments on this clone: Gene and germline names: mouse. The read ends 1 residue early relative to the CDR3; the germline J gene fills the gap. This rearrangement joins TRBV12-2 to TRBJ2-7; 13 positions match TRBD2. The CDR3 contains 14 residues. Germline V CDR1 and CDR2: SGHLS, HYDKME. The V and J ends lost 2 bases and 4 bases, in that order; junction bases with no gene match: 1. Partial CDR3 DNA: TGTGCCAGCTCTCGGACTGGGGGGGCGTATGAACAGTAC. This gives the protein CASSRTGGAYEQY. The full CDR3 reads CASSRTGGAYEQYF.

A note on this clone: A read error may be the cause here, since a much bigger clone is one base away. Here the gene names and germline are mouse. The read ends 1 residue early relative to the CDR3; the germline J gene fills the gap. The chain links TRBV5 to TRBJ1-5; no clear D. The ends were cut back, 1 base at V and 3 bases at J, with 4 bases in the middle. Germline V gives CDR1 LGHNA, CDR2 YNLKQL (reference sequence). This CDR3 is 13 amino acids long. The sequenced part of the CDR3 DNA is TGTGCCAGCAGCCAAGCCAGCAACCAGGCTCCGCTT. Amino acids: CASSQASNQAPL. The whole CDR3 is CASSQASNQAPLF.

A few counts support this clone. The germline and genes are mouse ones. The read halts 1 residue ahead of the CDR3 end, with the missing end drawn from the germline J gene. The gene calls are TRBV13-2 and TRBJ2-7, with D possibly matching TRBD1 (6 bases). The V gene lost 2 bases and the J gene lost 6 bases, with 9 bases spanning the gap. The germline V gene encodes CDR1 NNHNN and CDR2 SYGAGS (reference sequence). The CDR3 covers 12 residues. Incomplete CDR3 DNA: TGTGCCAGCGGTGAAGACAGGAGTGAACAGTAC. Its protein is CASGEDRSEQY. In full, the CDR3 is CASGEDRSEQYF.

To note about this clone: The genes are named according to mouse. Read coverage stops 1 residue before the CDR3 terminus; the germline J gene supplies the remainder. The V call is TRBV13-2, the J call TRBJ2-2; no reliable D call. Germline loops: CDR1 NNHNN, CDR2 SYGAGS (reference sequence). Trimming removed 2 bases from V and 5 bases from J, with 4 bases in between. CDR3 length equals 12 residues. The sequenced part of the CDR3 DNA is TGTGCCAGCGGTGACCAAACCGGGCAGCTCTAC. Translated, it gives CASGDQTGQLY. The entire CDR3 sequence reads CASGDQTGQLYF.

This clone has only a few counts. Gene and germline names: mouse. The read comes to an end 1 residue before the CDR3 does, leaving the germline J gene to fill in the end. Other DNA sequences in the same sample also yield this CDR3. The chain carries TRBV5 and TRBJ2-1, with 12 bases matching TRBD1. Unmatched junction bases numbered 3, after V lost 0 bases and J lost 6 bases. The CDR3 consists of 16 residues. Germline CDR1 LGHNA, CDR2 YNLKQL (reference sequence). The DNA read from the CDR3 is TGTGCCAGCAGCCAAGAGGGACAGGGGGCGGGTGCTGAGCAGTTC. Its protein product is CASSQEGQGAGAEQF. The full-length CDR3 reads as CASSQEGQGAGAEQFF.